Presented here are 11 T cell receptor beta chains from one specimen sequenced in a study of blood T cell repertoires in COVID-19. Data came from immunoSEQ multiplex PCR; TCRdb stores just in-frame clones and leaves some out. The sample contains roughly 98,000 clones, roughly 80% of which appear only once. Sequencing used peripheral blood. The source is a woman between 65 and 79 years old with active or convalescent COVID-19.

This rearrangement joins TRBV19 to TRBJ1-3, with unresolved D. Germline-derived CDR1 and CDR2 are LNHDA and SQIVND (reference sequence). The CDR3 contains 14 residues. Trimming stripped 7 bases from V and 6 bases from J, with 16 bases between. CDR3 DNA sequence: TGTGCCAGTATGACCCGGGGATCCGAAAACACCATATATTTT. It encodes CASMTRGSENTIYF.

V gene TRBV6-2 or TRBV6-3 combines with J gene TRBJ2-3; 14 bases line up with TRBD2. V gave up 0 bases and J gave up 4 bases; unmatched junction bases: 3. The CDR3 runs 17 residues. Germline CDR1 is MNHEY and CDR2 is SVGEGT. In DNA, the CDR3 is TGTGCCAGCAGTTACTCGACTAGCGGGGGGGCGGCAGATACGCAGTATTTT. As protein: CASSYSTSGGAADTQYF.

J is TRBJ2-7 and V is TRBV7-2; TRBD2 agrees at 11 bases. The trim removed 4 bases at V and 2 bases at J, leaving 7 bases unmatched. The CDR3 covers 16 residues. Germline V gene lookup returns CDR1 SGHTA and CDR2 FQGNSA. In DNA, the CDR3 is TGTGCCAGCAGCTGGAGCACTAGCGGGGGAACCTACGAGCAGTACTTC. This sequence encodes CASSWSTSGGTYEQYF.

This clone showed up just a few times. The rearrangement uses TRBV2 and TRBJ1-6; D unclear. The length of the CDR3 is 15 residues. Germline V gene data show CDR1 as SNHLY and CDR2 as FYNNEI. V was trimmed by 6 bases and J by 4 bases, leaving 13 bases between them. CDR3 in DNA: TGTGCCAGCAGCCGCATTCAGGAATATAATTCACCCCTCCACTTT. Its translation is CASSRIQEYNSPLHF.

The chain employs TRBV29-1 and TRBJ2-3; possible D gene TRBD1, 5 bases. This CDR3 spans 12 amino acids. V lost 7 bases to trimming and J lost 4 bases, with 12 bases between them. Germline V gives CDR1 SQVTM, CDR2 ANQGSEA. CDR3: CSAADTADTQYF. The CDR3 region has the DNA TGCAGCGCCGCGGACACTGCAGATACGCAGTATTTT.

The V and J genes are TRBV7-6 and TRBJ2-7; TRBD2 matches 10 bases. There are 16 residues in the CDR3. The trim removed 5 bases at V and 2 bases at J, leaving 9 bases unmatched. Germline assignment: CDR1 SGHVS and CDR2 FNYEAQ. This chain's CDR3 is CASSPGLAERPYEQYF. The DNA for the CDR3 is TGTGCCAGCAGCCCCGGACTAGCGGAGCGTCCCTACGAGCAGTACTTC. Full variable domain (missing parts from reference TRBV7-6 and TRBJ2-7): GAGVSQSPRYKVTKRGQDVALRCDPISGHVSLYWYRQALGQGPEFLTYFNYEAQQDKSGLPNDRFSAERPEGSISTLTIQRTEQRDSAMYRCASSPGLAERPYEQYFGPGTRLTVT.

V and J are TRBV6-5 and TRBJ2-5; weak D call: TRBD2 (6 bases). Germline values: CDR1 MNHEY, CDR2 SVGAGI. The ends were cut back, 6 bases at V and 1 base at J, with 12 bases in the middle. The CDR3 extends over 14 amino acids. This chain's CDR3 is CASRGGSLQETQYF. As DNA, the CDR3 is TGTGCCAGCAGGGGAGGCAGCCTCCAAGAGACCCAGTACTTC.

The chain has TRBV7-9 and TRBJ1-1, with D perhaps matching TRBD1 (5 bases). The CDR3 is made up of 12 amino acids. CDR1 is SEHNR, CDR2 FQNEAQ, per germline (reference sequence). V was trimmed by 5 bases and J by 11 bases, leaving 15 bases between them. The CDR3 DNA reads as TGTGCCAGCAGCGCATCCGGGACTGCCGCTTTCTTT. Translation gives CASSASGTAAFF.

This clone was counted a few times. The V and J genes are TRBV2 and TRBJ1-1, with 9 bases lining up with TRBD1. The CDR3 loop spans 14 amino acids. CDR1 is SNHLY and CDR2 is FYNNEI in the germline V gene. J was trimmed by 11 bases and V by 5 bases; bases with no gene match: 12. The CDR3 DNA is TGTGCCAGCAGTACTATACAGGGGGCTAGTGGCGCTTTCTTT. Translating gives CASSTIQGASGAFF.

The chain combines TRBV7-2 with TRBJ1-2; tentative D call: TRBD1 (6 bases). Germline assignment: CDR1 SGHTA and CDR2 FQGNSA. The CDR3 has 14 amino acids. The ends were cut back, 2 bases at V and 4 bases at J, with 11 bases in the middle. The CDR3 reads CASSLSWTAYGYTF. DNA of the CDR3: TGTGCCAGCAGCTTAAGTTGGACAGCCTATGGCTACACCTTC. Drawing the rest from reference TRBV7-2 and TRBJ1-2, the complete variable domain is GAGVSQSPSNKVTEKGKDVELRCDPISGHTALYWYRQSLGQGLEFLIYFQGNSAPDKSGLPSDRFSAERTGGSVSTLTIQRTQQEDSAVYLCASSLSWTAYGYTFGSGTRLTVV.

The chain uses TRBV19 and TRBJ2-5, with 9 positions matching TRBD2. Germline lookup yields CDR1 LNHDA and CDR2 SQIVND (reference sequence). This CDR3 is 15 amino acids long. The ends lost 3 bases at V and 5 bases at J; junction bases unmatched: 7. The CDR3 loop reads CASSIGGGAGETQYF. The CDR3 region has the DNA TGTGCCAGTAGTATCGGCGGGGGGGCCGGGGAGACCCAGTACTTC.